The following is a TCR beta chain sequence with its context. Sample time point: baseline, week 1 (first vaccination visit). The treatment: pre-vaccination baseline after standard-of-care therapy. This sample is part of a study of a mutant IDH1 vaccine in newly diagnosed glioma. Study-level background: Patients were pretreated with radiotherapy, temozolomide, or both, mostly both.

Trimming stripped 3 bases from V and 2 bases from J, with 8 bases between. In germline, CDR1 is GTSNPN, CDR2 SVGIG (reference sequence). The CDR3 totals 12 residues. Using immunoSEQ multiplex PCR, the repertoire was profiled, and TCRdb retains in-frame clones only, with some absent. Of about 88,000 clones in the sample, over 75% were seen once. This receptor was identified in a man between 35 and 55 years old with glioma. Some clones in this sample may be carry-over from other donors' samples. This chain uses TRBV30 with TRBJ2-7; possibly TRBD1 for D (6 bases). The sequenced sample was PBMCs, obtained from a glioma patient treated with radiotherapy, temozolomide or both. The CDR3 coding sequence is TGTGCCTGGAGGGACAGCACCTACGAGCAGTACTTC. It translates to CAWRDSTYEQYF.